This TCR beta chain was found in a study of memory CD4+ T cells and cytomegalovirus serostatus. The table came from immunoSEQ multiplex PCR; TCRdb's copy has only in-frame clones and leaves some out. Of tens of thousands of clones in the sample, under 90% were seen once. The sort gate was single viable CD3+CD4+CD8-CD45RO+ cells for memory CD4+ T cells. CDR1 and CDR2 (germline): LNHNV, YYDKDF (reference sequence). The CDR3 has 12 residues. Deletions cut 3 bases from V and 1 base from J, with 3 bases between. The sequenced sample was memory CD4+ T cells from blood. The gene calls are TRBV15 and TRBJ2-5; D remains unclear. The sequence came from an adult in good health and CMV-seronegative. Some clones in this sample may be carry-over from other donors' samples. CDR3 protein: CATSRTQETQYF. CDR3 DNA: TGTGCCACCAGCAGGACCCAAGAGACCCAGTACTTC.